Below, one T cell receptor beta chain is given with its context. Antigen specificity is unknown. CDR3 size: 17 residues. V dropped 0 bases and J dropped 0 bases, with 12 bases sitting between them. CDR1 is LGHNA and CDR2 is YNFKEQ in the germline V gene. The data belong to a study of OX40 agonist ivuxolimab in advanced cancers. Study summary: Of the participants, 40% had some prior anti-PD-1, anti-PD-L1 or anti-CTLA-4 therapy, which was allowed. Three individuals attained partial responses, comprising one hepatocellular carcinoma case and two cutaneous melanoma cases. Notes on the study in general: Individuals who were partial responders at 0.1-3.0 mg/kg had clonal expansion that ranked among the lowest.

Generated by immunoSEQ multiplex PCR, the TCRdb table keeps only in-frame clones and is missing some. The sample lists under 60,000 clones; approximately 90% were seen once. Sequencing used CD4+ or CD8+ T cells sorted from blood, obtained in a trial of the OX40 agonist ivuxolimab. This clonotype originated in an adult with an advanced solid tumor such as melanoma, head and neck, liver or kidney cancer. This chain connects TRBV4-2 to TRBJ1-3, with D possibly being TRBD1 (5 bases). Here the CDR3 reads CASSQEISTGSGNTIYF. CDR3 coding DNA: TGTGCCAGCAGCCAAGAGATTTCCACAGGCTCTGGAAACACCATATATTTT.